At least ten counts were recorded for the clone carrying this T cell receptor beta chain. These data originate in a study of Graves' ophthalmopathy and Graves' hyperthyroidism. Out of about 9.3 ml of fresh peripheral blood, PBMCs were obtained. Amplified material comprised TCR beta CDR3 regions derived from RNA transcripts. RT-PCR was first run with HTBI primers, then multiplex PCR in a second round. TCRdb reprocessed the multiplex PCR reads via MiXCR and lists one record per CDR3 protein. The sample has about 640,000 distinct CDR3 sequences; just over 40% are singletons. Sequenced: peripheral blood. The TCR sequence derives from an adult man with Graves' ophthalmopathy.

CDR3 DNA: TGTGCCAGTAGTAACCCTGGGACGGGGAACACTGAAGCTTTCTTT. Translating it yields CASSNPGTGNTEAFF. V usage is TRBV19 and J usage is TRBJ1-1; D is possibly TRBD1 (5 bases). Germline V gene data show CDR1 as LNHDA and CDR2 as SQIVND (reference sequence). The CDR3 sequence is 15 residues long. V gave up 4 bases and J gave up 1 base, with 13 bases separating them.